The rows below give T cell receptor beta chains drawn from one sample of a study of T-cell reconstitution after alpha-beta-depleted transplantation in children. TCRdb reanalysed the PCR reads using MiXCR and keeps one entry per CDR3 protein. The sample has nearly 200,000 distinct CDR3 sequences, 6.3% seen once. This sample comprised PBMCs, obtained before TCRalphabeta/CD19-depleted stem cell transplant. Receptors originate from a girl under three years old with combined immunodeficiency, due to receive a stem cell transplant. Each CDR3 is given with its conserved first and last residue. Each record gives: clone size, V gene, D gene, J gene, CDR3 protein, CDR3 DNA. The D gene is left open where the match is weak. The size field is filled for only some rows; it gives once, few, many or a size class.

>many|TRBV20-1|NA|TRBJ2-1
CSATTVVRFRTYNEQFF
TGCAGTGCTACCACGGTTGTAAGATTTCGGACCTACAATGAGCAGTTCTTC
>many|TRBV27|NA|TRBJ1-5
CASSLGQALGPQHF
TGTGCCAGCAGTTTAGGGCAGGCCCTTGGGCCCCAGCATTTT
>many|TRBV20-1|TRBD1|TRBJ2-7
CSARVLRGQEQYF
TGCAGTGCTAGAGTGTTGAGGGGACAGGAGCAGTACTTC
>many|TRBV7-9|NA|TRBJ1-1
CASSPGGFPEAFF
TGTGCCAGCAGTCCGGGAGGGTTCCCTGAAGCTTTCTTT
>many|TRBV12-3/TRBV12-4|NA|TRBJ2-1
CASSLLAAVSYNEQFF
TGTGCCAGCAGTTTGTTGGCCGCAGTCTCCTACAATGAGCAGTTCTTC
>many|TRBV29-1|NA|TRBJ1-2
CSAKTDSLYGYTF
TGCAGCGCGAAGACAGATTCACTTTATGGCTACACCTTC
>many|TRBV3-1|NA|TRBJ2-3
CASTNNAPAGPDTQYF
TGTGCCAGCACCAACAACGCACCCGCAGGTCCAGATACGCAGTATTTT
>NA|TRBV27|TRBD2|TRBJ2-1
CASCPRTPGLAGYNEQFF
TGTGCCAGCTGTCCGAGGACTCCAGGACTAGCGGGATACAATGAGCAGTTCTTC
>many|TRBV7-2|NA|TRBJ2-5
CASSLVWGGETQYF
TGTGCCAGCAGCTTAGTTTGGGGAGGCGAGACCCAGTACTTC
>many|TRBV15|NA|TRBJ1-5
CATSRDLSVVRVNNQPQHF
TGTGCCACCAGCAGAGATCTGTCGGTGGTCAGGGTGAACAATCAGCCCCAGCATTTT
>many|TRBV20-1|NA|TRBJ1-5
CSAPQGYSNQPQHF
TGCAGTGCTCCCCAGGGATATAGCAATCAGCCCCAGCATTTT
>many|TRBV29-1|TRBD2|TRBJ2-1
CSAARGGPYNEQFF
TGCAGCGCAGCTCGCGGGGGGCCTTACAATGAGCAGTTCTTC
>many|TRBV20-1|NA|TRBJ2-1
CSASRRFPSYNEQFF
TGCAGTGCTAGTCGTCGTTTCCCCTCCTACAATGAGCAGTTCTTC
>many|TRBV15|NA|TRBJ2-6
CATSRGRTGANVLTF
TGTGCCACCAGCAGAGGGAGGACTGGGGCCAACGTCCTGACTTTC
>many|TRBV27|TRBD1|TRBJ1-3
CASSLPGQGPCHSGNTIYF
TGTGCCAGCAGTTTACCGGGACAGGGACCTTGCCACTCTGGAAACACCATATATTTT
>many|TRBV29-1|NA|TRBJ2-1
CSVEANSNEQFF
TGCAGCGTTGAAGCTAATTCTAATGAGCAGTTCTTC
>NA|TRBV9|NA|TRBJ1-1
CASSVGGSEAFF
TGTGCCAGCAGCGTGGGAGGCTCTGAAGCTTTCTTT
>few|TRBV12-3/TRBV12-4|TRBD2|TRBJ2-2
CASSPLTSGGALTGELFF
TGTGCCAGCAGTCCGCTGACTAGCGGGGGGGCTCTTACCGGGGAGCTGTTTTTT
>many|TRBV6-1|NA|TRBJ2-7
CASSEVGSLSYEQYF
TGTGCCAGCAGTGAAGTAGGCAGCTTATCCTACGAGCAGTACTTC
>many|TRBV4-3|NA|TRBJ2-1
CASSPGPGGYNEQFF
TGCGCCAGCAGCCCCGGACCCGGGGGTTACAATGAGCAGTTCTTC
>many|TRBV7-9|NA|TRBJ2-6
CASRAISPGANVLTF
TGTGCCAGCAGGGCGATTAGTCCTGGGGCCAACGTCCTGACTTTC
>many|TRBV24-1|NA|TRBJ2-1
CATSDLRPRDHGYNEQFF
TGTGCCACCAGTGATTTGCGTCCTCGGGACCATGGGTACAATGAGCAGTTCTTC
>NA|TRBV4-2|TRBD2|TRBJ2-1
CASSPSSGLSSYNEQFF
TGTGCCAGCAGCCCCTCTAGCGGATTGAGCTCCTACAATGAGCAGTTCTTC
>NA|TRBV5-1|NA|TRBJ2-7
CASSLVGTPSFYEQYF
TGCGCCAGCAGCTTGGTGGGGACACCCTCGTTCTACGAGCAGTACTTC